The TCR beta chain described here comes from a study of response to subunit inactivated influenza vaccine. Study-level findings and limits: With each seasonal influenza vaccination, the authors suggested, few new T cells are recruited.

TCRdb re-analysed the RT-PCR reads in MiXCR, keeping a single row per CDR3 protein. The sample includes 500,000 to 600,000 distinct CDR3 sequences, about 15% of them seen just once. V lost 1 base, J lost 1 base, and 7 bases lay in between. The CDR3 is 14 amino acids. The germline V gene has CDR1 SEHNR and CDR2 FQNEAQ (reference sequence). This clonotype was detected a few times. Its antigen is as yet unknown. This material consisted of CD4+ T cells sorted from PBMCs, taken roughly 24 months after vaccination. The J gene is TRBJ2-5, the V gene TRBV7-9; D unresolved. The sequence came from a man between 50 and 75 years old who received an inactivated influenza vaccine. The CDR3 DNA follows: TGTGCCAGCAGCTTAGTGGGCAGCCAAGAGACCCAGTACTTC. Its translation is CASSLVGSQETQYF.